These T cell receptor beta chains were read from a single sample in a study of CD4+ T cells in melanoma. Clones were sequenced by immunoSEQ multiplex PCR, and TCRdb holds only the in-frame ones, with some missing. The sample contains 9,100 or so clones, over 60% of which appear only once. The specimen sequenced was tumor tissue. The receptors were sampled from a human donor with melanoma. Both conserved end residues are part of each CDR3. The order of the fields is J gene, clone size, V gene, CDR3 protein. Clone size is given for some rows only: seen once, a few or many times, or a class if the clone is expanded.

J: TRBJ1-1; size: NA; V: TRBV19; CDR3: CASREGQENTEAFF
J: TRBJ1-1; size: NA; V: TRBV4-1; CDR3: CASSQGNTEAFF
J: TRBJ1-6; size: few; V: TRBV2; CDR3: CASSESGGGNSPLHF
J: TRBJ1-2; size: NA; V: TRBV19; CDR3: CASNAGGTANYGYTF
J: TRBJ1-5; size: few; V: TRBV19; CDR3: CASSIRDTYSNQPQHF
J: TRBJ2-1; size: few; V: TRBV30; CDR3: CAWSHFARGSYNEQFF
J: TRBJ2-3; size: NA; V: TRBV6-5; CDR3: CASSPTSGGRGTQYF
J: TRBJ2-1; size: NA; V: TRBV15; CDR3: CATSRTLVGLAPHEQFF
J: TRBJ1-3; size: few; V: TRBV14; CDR3: CASSQDGLPSGNTIYF
J: TRBJ2-7; size: NA; V: TRBV11-3; CDR3: CASSLSSSYEQYF
J: TRBJ2-7; size: NA; V: TRBV30; CDR3: CAYIGQGVEQYF
J: TRBJ2-7; size: NA; V: TRBV2; CDR3: CASSVGQAYEQYF
J: TRBJ2-7; size: NA; V: TRBV30; CDR3: CAWSVPNYEQYF
J: TRBJ2-1; size: NA; V: TRBV9; CDR3: CASSAGGGGLYNEQFF
J: TRBJ1-2; size: NA; V: TRBV18; CDR3: CASSRDTVTYGYTF
J: TRBJ2-7; size: NA; V: TRBV19; CDR3: CASSTGTGSYEQYF
J: TRBJ2-3; size: NA; V: TRBV4-2; CDR3: CASSQDLALARITDTQYF
J: TRBJ1-2; size: few; V: TRBV5-6; CDR3: CASSLTGIIYGYTF